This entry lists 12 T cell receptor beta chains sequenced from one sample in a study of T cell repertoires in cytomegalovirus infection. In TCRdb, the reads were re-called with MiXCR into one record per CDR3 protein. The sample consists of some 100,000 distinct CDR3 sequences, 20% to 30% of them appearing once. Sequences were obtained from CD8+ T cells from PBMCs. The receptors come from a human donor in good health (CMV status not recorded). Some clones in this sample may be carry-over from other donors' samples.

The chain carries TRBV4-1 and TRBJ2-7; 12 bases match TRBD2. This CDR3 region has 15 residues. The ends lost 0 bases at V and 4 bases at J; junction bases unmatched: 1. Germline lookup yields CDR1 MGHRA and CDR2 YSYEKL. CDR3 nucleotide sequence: TGCGCCAGCAGCCAAGATACTAGCGGGGGGTACGAGCAGTACTTC. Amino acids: CASSQDTSGGYEQYF.

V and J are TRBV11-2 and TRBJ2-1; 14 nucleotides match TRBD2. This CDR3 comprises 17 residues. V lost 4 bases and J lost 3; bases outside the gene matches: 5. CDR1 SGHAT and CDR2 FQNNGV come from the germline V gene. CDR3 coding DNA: TGTGCCAGCAGCTCGGGACTAGCGGGAGCGAACTACAATGAGCAGTTCTTC. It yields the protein CASSSGLAGANYNEQFF. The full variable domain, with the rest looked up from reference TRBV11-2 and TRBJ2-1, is EAGVAQSPRYKIIEKRQSVAFWCNPISGHATLYWYQQILGQGPKLLIQFQNNGVVDDSQLPKDRFSAERLKGVDSTLKIQPAKLEDSAVYLCASSSGLAGANYNEQFFGPGTRLTVL.

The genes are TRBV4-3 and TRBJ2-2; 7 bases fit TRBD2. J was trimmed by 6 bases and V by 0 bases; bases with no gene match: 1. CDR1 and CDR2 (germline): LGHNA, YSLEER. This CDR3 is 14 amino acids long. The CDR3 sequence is CASSQDREAGELFF. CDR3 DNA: TGCGCCAGCAGCCAAGATCGGGAGGCCGGGGAGCTGTTTTTT.

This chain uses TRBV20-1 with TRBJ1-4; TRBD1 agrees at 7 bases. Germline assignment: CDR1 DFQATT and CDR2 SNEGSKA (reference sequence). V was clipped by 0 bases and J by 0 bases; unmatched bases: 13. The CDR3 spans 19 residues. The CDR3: CSARDWATGLGATNEKLFF. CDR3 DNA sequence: TGCAGTGCTAGAGATTGGGCGACAGGGCTAGGGGCAACTAATGAAAAACTGTTTTTT.

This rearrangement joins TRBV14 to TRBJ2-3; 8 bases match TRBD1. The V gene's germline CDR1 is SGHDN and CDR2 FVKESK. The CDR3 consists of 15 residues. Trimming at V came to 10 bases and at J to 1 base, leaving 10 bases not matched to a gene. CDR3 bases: TGTGCCACTCAAAAGACAGGGGAAGGCACAGATACGCAGTATTTT. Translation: CATQKTGEGTDTQYF.

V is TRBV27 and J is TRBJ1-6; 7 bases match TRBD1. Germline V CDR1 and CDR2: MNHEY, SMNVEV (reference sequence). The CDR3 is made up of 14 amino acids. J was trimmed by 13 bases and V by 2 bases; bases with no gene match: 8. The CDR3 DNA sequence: TGTGCCAGCAGTTTAGGACAGGACAGCCTTCCCCTCCACTTT. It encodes CASSLGQDSLPLHF.

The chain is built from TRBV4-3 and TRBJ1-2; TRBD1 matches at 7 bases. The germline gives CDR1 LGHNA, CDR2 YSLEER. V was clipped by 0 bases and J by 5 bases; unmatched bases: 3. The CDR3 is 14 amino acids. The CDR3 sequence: CASSQDSQGYGYTF. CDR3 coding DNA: TGCGCCAGCAGCCAAGATTCACAGGGGTATGGCTACACCTTC.

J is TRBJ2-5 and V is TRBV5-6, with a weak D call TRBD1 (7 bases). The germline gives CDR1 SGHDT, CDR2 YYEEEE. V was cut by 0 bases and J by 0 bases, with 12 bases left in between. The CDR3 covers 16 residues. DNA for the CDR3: TGTGCCAGCAGCTTGGGGAGGGACAGCTACCAAGAGACCCAGTACTTC. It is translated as CASSLGRDSYQETQYF. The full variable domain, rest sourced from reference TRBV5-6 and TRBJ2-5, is DAGVTQSPTHLIKTRGQQVTLRCSPKSGHDTVSWYQQALGQGPQFIFQYYEEEERQRGNFPDRFSGHQFPNYSSELNVNALLLGDSALYLCASSLGRDSYQETQYFGPGTRLLVL.

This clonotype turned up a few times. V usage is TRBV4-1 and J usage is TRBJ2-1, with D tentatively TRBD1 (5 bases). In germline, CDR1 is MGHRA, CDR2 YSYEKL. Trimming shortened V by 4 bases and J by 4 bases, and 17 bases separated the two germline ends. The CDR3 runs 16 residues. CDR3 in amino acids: CASSPGWGQGYNEQFF. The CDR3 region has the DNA TGCGCCAGCAGCCCAGGTTGGGGCCAAGGATACAATGAGCAGTTCTTC.

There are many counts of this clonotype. The CDR3, as DNA: TGTGCCAGCAGTTACCCATACTGGGGGGACGAGCAGTACTTC. This encodes CASSYPYWGDEQYF. The rearrangement uses TRBV6-2 or TRBV6-3 and TRBJ2-7; a weak D match, TRBD2 (6 bases). The germline gives CDR1 MNHEY, CDR2 SVGEGT. This CDR3 has 14 amino acids. The ends were cut back, 2 bases at V and 5 bases at J, with 13 bases in the middle.

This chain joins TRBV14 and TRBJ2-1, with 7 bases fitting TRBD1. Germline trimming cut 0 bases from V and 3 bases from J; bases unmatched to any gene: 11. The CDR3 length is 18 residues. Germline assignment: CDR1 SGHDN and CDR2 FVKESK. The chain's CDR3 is CASSQDAGTDPDYNEQFF. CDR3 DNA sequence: TGTGCCAGCAGCCAAGATGCCGGGACAGACCCGGACTACAATGAGCAGTTCTTC.

The CDR3 coding sequence is TGTGCCAGCAGTTCACCGGGACAGGGGGCAAAGTACCAAGAGACCCAGTACTTC. Protein product: CASSSPGQGAKYQETQYF. The genes are TRBV28 and TRBJ2-5; 12 positions agree with TRBD1. The CDR3 runs to 18 residues. Trimming removed 4 bases from V and 0 bases from J; junction bases left unmatched: 9. From germline, CDR1 is MDHEN and CDR2 SYDVKM. Using reference TRBV28 and TRBJ2-5 for the parts outside the CDR3, the full variable domain is DVKVTQSSRYLVKRTGEKVFLECVQDMDHENMFWYRQDPGLGLRLIYFSYDVKMKEKGDIPEGYSVSREKKERFSLILESASTNQTSMYLCASSSPGQGAKYQETQYFGPGTRLLVL.